Listed below are T cell receptor beta chains from one sample, sequenced in a study of blood T cell dynamics during melanoma immunotherapy. The repertoire was sequenced with immunoSEQ multiplex PCR; TCRdb's copy has only in-frame clones and lacks some. The table includes thousands of clones, 87% detected once. The sample in question was blood, obtained from a patient treated with checkpoint blockade. The receptors stem from a human donor with melanoma. CDR3s include the opening cysteine and the closing phenylalanine or tryptophan. Only some rows state a clone size, as once, few, many or a class for expanded clones.

abundance	v_gene	j_gene	CDR3aa
few	TRBV29-1	TRBJ2-5	CSVGQGARETQYF
NA	TRBV28	TRBJ2-1	CASSWGISGRPLNEQFF
NA	TRBV19	TRBJ1-2	CASSATDRGYNYGYTF
NA	TRBV30	TRBJ1-2	CAWGGDSRSFYGYTF
NA	TRBV2	TRBJ2-3	CASSTLGASTDTQYF
NA	TRBV7-8	TRBJ1-5	CASSFTQGRNQPQHF
NA	TRBV28	TRBJ1-5	CAPPGNQPQHF
NA	TRBV19	TRBJ2-5	CASSIEETQYF
NA	TRBV19	TRBJ2-5	CASSINRLAVETQYF
NA	TRBV5-5	TRBJ1-2	CASSLAAGNYGYTF
NA	TRBV9	TRBJ2-1	CASSVAASYNEQFF
NA	TRBV5-1	TRBJ2-5	CASSLPGTGDETQYF
once	TRBV6-5	TRBJ1-6	CASSYSTYNSPLHF
NA	TRBV7-8	TRBJ2-7	CASSPEGGFYEQYF
NA	TRBV18	TRBJ1-5	CASSPGTGGADQPQHF
NA	TRBV18	TRBJ2-2	CASSPPRGGELFF
once	TRBV9	TRBJ2-3	CASSVAWDSSDTQYF
NA	TRBV10-2	TRBJ2-3	CASSKGLADITDTQYF
NA	TRBV5-1	TRBJ1-1	CASSIRGTEAFF
NA	TRBV5-1	TRBJ2-5	CASSLVARGPAETQYF